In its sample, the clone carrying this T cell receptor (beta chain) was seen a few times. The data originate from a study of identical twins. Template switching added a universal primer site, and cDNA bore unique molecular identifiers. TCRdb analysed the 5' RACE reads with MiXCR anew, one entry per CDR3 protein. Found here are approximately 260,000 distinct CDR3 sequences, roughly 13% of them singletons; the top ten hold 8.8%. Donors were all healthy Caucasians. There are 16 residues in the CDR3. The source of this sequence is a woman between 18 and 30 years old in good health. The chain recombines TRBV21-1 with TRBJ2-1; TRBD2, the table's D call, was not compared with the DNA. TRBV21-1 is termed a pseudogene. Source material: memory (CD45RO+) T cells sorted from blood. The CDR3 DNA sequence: TGTGCCAGCAGCAAAGCGGGACTAGCGGGCAGGCTTGAGCAGTTCTTC. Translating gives CASSKAGLAGRLEQFF.